These 31 T cell receptor beta chains originate from one sample sequenced in a study of early T cells in non-severe SARS-CoV-2 infection. Via MiXCR, TCRdb re-called the 5' RACE reads, giving one row per CDR3 protein. The data show some 80,000 distinct CDR3 sequences, roughly 15% seen once. Sequenced: whole blood. These receptor sequences come from an adult who was a healthcare worker with PCR-confirmed SARS-CoV-2 infection or an uninfected control (not recorded which).

The V gene is TRBV12-3 or TRBV12-4, the J gene TRBJ2-7; D call uncertain. There are 13 residues in the CDR3. Deletions cut 6 bases from V and 2 bases from J, with 11 bases between. The CDR3 DNA reads as TGTGCCAGCAGCCCCATCCCCGCCTACGAGCAGTACTTC. This gives the protein CASSPIPAYEQYF.

This chain links TRBV7-2 with TRBJ1-1, with TRBD1 matching 10 bases. Germline lookup yields CDR1 SGHTA and CDR2 FQGNSA. CDR3 size: 14 residues. V trimming: 3 bases; J trimming: 5 bases; junction bases outside the gene matches: 3. This chain's CDR3 is CASSFWGQGTEAFF. CDR3 DNA sequence: TGTGCCAGCAGCTTCTGGGGACAGGGGACTGAAGCTTTCTTT.

A few counts support this clonotype. The gene calls are TRBV29-1 and TRBJ2-5; D is unclear. CDR3 length equals 11 residues. Germline V gene lookup returns CDR1 SQVTM and CDR2 ANQGSEA. Deletions cut 2 bases from V and 5 bases from J, with 6 bases between. This CDR3 reads CSVELRETQYF. The CDR3 nucleotides are TGCAGCGTTGAATTGCGGGAGACCCAGTACTTC. Full variable domain (outside the CDR3, taken from reference TRBV29-1 and TRBJ2-5): SAVISQKPSRDICQRGTSLTIQCQVDSQVTMMFWYRQQPGQSLTLIATANQGSEATYESGFVIDKFPISRPNLTFSTLTVSNMSPEDSSIYLCSVELRETQYFGPGTRLLVL.

As to this clonotype: This sequence may be a read error, since a much larger clone differs from it by one base. The chain couples TRBV3-1 to TRBJ1-5, with D hard to call. The CDR3 is made up of 15 amino acids. From germline, CDR1 is LGHDT and CDR2 YNNKEL (reference sequence). The V end was cut by 2 bases, the J end by 1 base, with 9 bases between. The CDR3, as DNA: TGTGCCAGCAGCCAAAGTCATGGGAGCAATCAGCCCCAGCATTTT. The encoded protein is CASSQSHGSNQPQHF.

This clonotype was seen ten or more times. This chain uses TRBV12-3 or TRBV12-4 with TRBJ2-1, with 8 positions matching TRBD2. Trimming removed 5 bases from V and 2 bases from J; junction bases left unmatched: 5. This CDR3 spans 15 amino acids. CDR3 sequence reads: CASSIGGAAYNEQFF. In DNA, the CDR3 is TGTGCCAGCAGTATCGGGGGGGCTGCCTACAATGAGCAGTTCTTC.

CDR3 nucleotides: TGCAGCGTTCGCAGGGTGAACACTGAAGCTTTCTTT. Protein product: CSVRRVNTEAFF. The rearrangement uses TRBV29-1 and TRBJ1-1; TRBD1 might be the D (5 bases). The CDR3 length is 12 residues. Germline-derived CDR1 and CDR2 are SQVTM and ANQGSEA. V was trimmed by 5 bases and J by 0 bases, leaving 7 bases between them. The variable domain in full, completed from reference TRBV29-1 and TRBJ1-1, reads SAVISQKPSRDICQRGTSLTIQCQVDSQVTMMFWYRQQPGQSLTLIATANQGSEATYESGFVIDKFPISRPNLTFSTLTVSNMSPEDSSIYLCSVRRVNTEAFFGQGTRLTVV.

In its sample, this clonotype was seen many times. The chain has TRBV19 and TRBJ1-5; a possible D gene is TRBD1 (6 bases). Germline CDR1 is LNHDA and CDR2 is SQIVND (reference sequence). V was trimmed by 5 bases and J by 4 bases, leaving 15 bases between them. CDR3 length: 15 residues. CDR3 sequence: CASSAPGQPNQPQHF. The DNA of the CDR3 is TGTGCCAGTAGTGCCCCGGGACAACCTAATCAGCCCCAGCATTTT.

J is TRBJ1-1 and V is TRBV6-2 or TRBV6-3, with D perhaps TRBD1 (5 bases). CDR1 and CDR2 from the germline V gene are MNHEY and SVGEGT. Deletions cut 6 bases from V and 1 base from J, with 15 bases between. The CDR3 is 15 amino acids. The CDR3 DNA follows: TGTGCCAGCAGACATTCCGGGGCCCCGAACACTGAAGCTTTCTTT. Translated, it gives CASRHSGAPNTEAFF.

This clonotype was detected ten times or more. The chain uses TRBV21-1 and TRBJ1-2; the table's D call TRBD1 went unverified against the DNA. TRBV21-1 is classified as a pseudogene. The CDR3 is made up of 13 amino acids. The CDR3 is CASRLTGNYGYTF. The DNA for the CDR3 is TGTGCCAGCAGACTTACAGGGAACTATGGCTACACCTTC.

The gene calls are TRBV6-2 or TRBV6-3 and TRBJ2-1; TRBD1 might be the D (6 bases). CDR1 is MNHEY and CDR2 is SVGEGT in the germline V gene. This CDR3 spans 16 amino acids. The V gene lost 5 bases and the J gene lost 2 bases, with 16 bases spanning the gap. The CDR3 sequence is CASSQADSRPYNEQFF. The CDR3 nucleotides are TGTGCCAGCAGTCAAGCGGACAGCCGACCCTACAATGAGCAGTTCTTC.

This chain links TRBV7-8 with TRBJ2-3; the D is unclear. The V gene lost 2 bases and the J gene lost 0 bases, with 15 bases spanning the gap. Germline V lookup: CDR1 SGHVS, CDR2 FQNEAQ. This CDR3 has 17 residues. The CDR3 region has the DNA TGTGCCAGCAGCTTATTCCAAGTGGAAAGTAGCACAGATACGCAGTATTTT. Translating it yields CASSLFQVESSTDTQYF.

This chain links TRBV11-3 with TRBJ2-3, with a possible D match to TRBD1 (6 bases). Trimming shortened V by 3 bases and J by 0 bases, and 13 bases separated the two germline ends. This CDR3 contains 16 residues. The germline V gene has CDR1 SGHNT and CDR2 YENEEA. For the CDR3, the DNA is TGTGCCAGCAGCTTCGGGTGGGGGCAGAGCACAGATACGCAGTATTTT. Its translation: CASSFGWGQSTDTQYF.

This clonotype has ten or more counts. The gene calls are TRBV10-1 and TRBJ2-6; a possible D gene is TRBD1 (6 bases). This CDR3 comprises 16 residues. Deletions cut 3 bases from V and 1 base from J, with 10 bases between. CDR1 and CDR2 (germline): WNHNN, SYGVQD (reference sequence). The CDR3 here is CASSDGQSSGANVLTF. CDR3 coding DNA: TGCGCCAGCAGTGATGGACAGTCGTCTGGGGCCAACGTCCTGACTTTC.

V usage is TRBV20-1 and J usage is TRBJ1-2; TRBD1 matches at 7 bases. V gave up 3 bases and J gave up 2 bases; unmatched junction bases: 3. This CDR3 contains 13 residues. CDR1 is DFQATT, CDR2 SNEGSKA, per germline (reference sequence). CDR3 nucleotides: TGCAGTGCTAGCCTACAGGGGAACTATGGCTACACCTTC. Its protein is CSASLQGNYGYTF.

This clonotype was observed a few times. The chain has TRBV6-1 and TRBJ1-4; D is uncertain. The CDR3 is 14 residues long. The V gene's germline CDR1 is MNHNS and CDR2 SASEGT. V shed 4 bases and J shed 0 bases, with 6 bases lying between them. The CDR3 sequence: CASSGTATNEKLFF. CDR3 bases: TGTGCCAGCAGTGGGACTGCAACTAATGAAAAACTGTTTTTT.

At least ten counts were recorded for this clonotype. The V call is TRBV12-5, the J call TRBJ2-3; possibly TRBD1 or TRBD2 for D (5 bases each). CDR3 size: 16 residues. Trimming left V 10 bases short and J 1 base short, with 21 bases between. CDR1 is LGHNT and CDR2 is FRNRAP in the germline V gene. CDR3 in amino acids: CATSPVSGGRTDTQYF. CDR3 nucleotides: TGTGCTACCAGCCCCGTGAGTGGGGGACGCACAGATACGCAGTATTTT.

This clonotype showed up many times. This chain joins TRBV7-6 and TRBJ2-1, with 15 bases identical to TRBD2. The CDR3 contains 13 residues. V lost 8 bases and J lost 10; bases outside the gene matches: 3. Germline loops: CDR1 SGHVS, CDR2 FNYEAQ. CDR3 coding DNA: TGTGCCAGCTGGACTAGCGGGGGGGGAGAGCAGTTCTTC. Protein product: CASWTSGGGEQFF.

J is TRBJ2-7 and V is TRBV1; the table calls TRBD1, which could not be checked here. TRBV1 is reported as a pseudogene. This CDR3 contains 17 residues. The CDR3 DNA sequence: TGCACCAGCAGCCACTTGGCGGGGGGTCTCTCGTCCTACGAGCAGTACTTC. Protein product: CTSSHLAGGLSSYEQYF.

This clonotype was observed at least ten times. The chain carries TRBV5-1 and TRBJ1-3; D possibly corresponds to TRBD1 (6 bases). The germline V gene has CDR1 SGHRS and CDR2 YFSETQ. With 4 bases removed from V and 3 bases from J, the gap between germline ends came to 23 bases. The CDR3 runs to 18 residues. The DNA of the CDR3 is TGCGCCAGCAGCCAGACCGCCAGCGGACAGCCACTTGGAAACACCATATATTTT. The encoded protein is CASSQTASGQPLGNTIYF.

The rearrangement links TRBV3-1 to TRBJ2-1; D is unclear. There are 15 residues in the CDR3. The V and J ends lost 5 bases and 5 bases respectively, with 16 bases between them. Per germline, CDR1 LGHDT and CDR2 YNNKEL (reference sequence). CDR3 nucleotide sequence: TGTGCCAGCAGCTTTGACACCCCTGGCGACAATGAGCAGTTCTTC. As protein: CASSFDTPGDNEQFF.

This clonotype was counted between two and nine times. The genes are TRBV20-1 and TRBJ1-1; D gene uncertain. CDR3 length: 11 residues. V lost 0 bases and J 7 bases, leaving 6 bases between the germline ends. Germline-derived CDR1 and CDR2 are DFQATT and SNEGSKA (reference sequence). As DNA, the CDR3 is TGCAGTGCTAGAGAATGGAGTGAAGCTTTCTTT. Translated: CSAREWSEAFF.

This clonotype was seen only a few times. The chain links TRBV10-2 to TRBJ2-5; 13 bases are shared with TRBD2. With 0 bases clipped from V and 5 bases from J, the junction kept 9 bases outside the gene matches. The CDR3 extends over 18 amino acids. CDR1 is WSHSY, CDR2 SAAADI, per germline. CDR3 sequence (DNA): TGCGCCAGCAGTGAGTCGGTACTAGCGGGGGGGCGGATGGAGACCCAGTACTTC. This gives the protein CASSESVLAGGRMETQYF.

This clonotype was seen many times. The chain joins TRBV7-6 to TRBJ1-4; 8 bases align to TRBD1. This CDR3 has 14 residues. The germline gives CDR1 SGHVS, CDR2 FNYEAQ. Trimming removed 5 bases from V and 4 bases from J; junction bases left unmatched: 3. The CDR3 protein is CASSRTGINEKLFF. The DNA for the CDR3 is TGTGCCAGCAGCCGGACAGGGATTAATGAAAAACTGTTTTTT.

This clonotype was counted many times. The V gene is TRBV4-2, the J gene TRBJ2-3, with TRBD1 matching 9 bases. The germline gives CDR1 LGHNA, CDR2 YNFKEQ. V gave up 6 bases and J gave up 4 bases; unmatched junction bases: 11. The CDR3 totals 16 residues. The CDR3 bases are TGTGCCAGCAGTCCCGGGGACAGGGAGCGGTCAGATACGCAGTATTTT. This translates into CASSPGDRERSDTQYF.

This clonotype was recorded many times. This rearrangement joins TRBV6-4 to TRBJ1-1, with a weak D call TRBD1 (5 bases). The CDR3 length is 14 residues. CDR1 is MRHNA, CDR2 SNTAGT, per germline. V dropped 5 bases and J dropped 0 bases, with 10 bases sitting between them. The CDR3 bases are TGTGCCAGCAGTCAAACAGGATTGAACACTGAAGCTTTCTTT. Amino acids: CASSQTGLNTEAFF.

Ten or more counts support this clonotype. This chain links TRBV7-8 with TRBJ1-4; D perhaps matches TRBD1 (5 bases). The ends were cut back, 1 base at V and 5 bases at J, with 5 bases in the middle. This CDR3 has 13 amino acids. The germline V gene has CDR1 SGHVS and CDR2 FQNEAQ. The CDR3 spells CASSLGQNEKLFF. For the CDR3, the DNA is TGTGCCAGCAGCTTAGGACAGAATGAAAAACTGTTTTTT. Complete variable domain (other parts from reference TRBV7-8 and TRBJ1-4): GAGVSQSPRYKVAKRGQDVALRCDPISGHVSLFWYQQALGQGPEFLTYFQNEAQLDKSGLPSDRFFAERPEGSVSTLKIQRTQQEDSAVYLCASSLGQNEKLFFGSGTQLSVL.

The CDR3 spells CSVEGAGWRTEAFF. CDR3 DNA sequence: TGCAGCGTTGAAGGGGCAGGGTGGCGCACTGAAGCTTTCTTT. The V and J genes are TRBV29-1 and TRBJ1-1; D is possibly TRBD1 (5 bases). The germline V gene encodes CDR1 SQVTM and CDR2 ANQGSEA. With 1 base removed from V and 4 bases from J, the gap between germline ends came to 13 bases. The CDR3 length is 14 residues.

Many counts were recorded for this clonotype. This chain connects TRBV20-1 to TRBJ1-2, with D perhaps matching TRBD1 (6 bases). CDR1 DFQATT and CDR2 SNEGSKA come from the germline V gene (reference sequence). V was trimmed by 5 bases and J by 4 bases, leaving 11 bases between them. CDR3 length: 12 amino acids. CDR3 region: CSAFTGSYGYTF. For the CDR3, the DNA is TGCAGTGCTTTTACAGGGAGCTATGGCTACACCTTC.

Comments on this clonotype: A single base separates this from a much larger clone, so it may be a read error. The rearrangement uses TRBV6-6 and TRBJ1-2, with 7 nucleotides matching TRBD1. Trimming at V came to 4 bases and at J to 8 bases, leaving 13 bases not matched to a gene. The germline V gene has CDR1 MNHNY and CDR2 SVGAGI (reference sequence). The length of the CDR3 is 15 residues. In nucleotides, the CDR3 is TGTGCCAGCAGTTCCATTGGGAGAGGGGGCGACGGCTACACCTTC. Protein product: CASSSIGRGGDGYTF.

This clonotype has ten or more counts. The gene calls are TRBV12-3 or TRBV12-4 and TRBJ2-1; TRBD2 matches 14 bases. Losses at the gene ends were 5 bases for V and 8 bases for J; bases not matched to a gene: 8. The CDR3 totals 16 residues. CDR3 in amino acids: CASSKMTSGGGYEQFF. The CDR3 DNA sequence: TGTGCCAGCAGTAAAATGACTAGCGGGGGGGGTTATGAGCAGTTCTTC.

Concerning this clonotype itself: A read error may be the cause here, since a much bigger clone is one base away. This chain joins TRBV19 and TRBJ2-1; 10 nucleotides align to TRBD2. The CDR3 is 15 residues long. CDR1 is LNHDA and CDR2 is SQIVND in the germline V gene (reference sequence). Written as DNA, the CDR3 is TGTGCCAGTACCCTCAGGACTAGCGGATACAATGACCAGTTCTTC. It yields the protein CASTLRTSGYNDQFF.